The clone carrying this T cell receptor beta chain has more than one count but fewer than ten. What it binds is not known. Germline CDR1 MGHDK, CDR2 SYGVNS. CDR3 size: 13 residues. The V end was cut by 4 bases, the J end by 0 bases, with 6 bases between. A single record per CDR3 protein comes from TCRdb applying MiXCR to the reads. The table has roughly 730,000 distinct CDR3 sequences, 33% seen once; the top ten hold roughly 20%. These data belong to a study of T cell repertoires in cytomegalovirus infection. As for the study in general: CMV epitopes, recently identified HLA-C-restricted and well-studied HLA-B-restricted, were used. TCR beta signatures that were public indicated CMV infection and matching HLA type.

Overall study results and limits: Summed frequency of shared TCR beta families picked out CMV carriers who also had the relevant HLA. HLA-C-restricted TCR beta clonotypes specific for CMV led the ex vivo response.

The genes are TRBV25-1 and TRBJ1-1; D is uncertain. This receptor was identified in a human donor in good health (CMV status not recorded). Some clones in this sample may be carry-over from other donors' samples. Sequencing used cultured PBMCs, obtained from culture after CMV antigen stimulation. The DNA of the CDR3 is TGTGCCAGCAGTGTGGCCATGAACACTGAAGCTTTCTTT. This codes for CASSVAMNTEAFF.